The source of this T cell receptor beta chain is a study of cytomegalovirus exposure and HLA in healthy donors. On this clone itself: Antigen specificity is unknown.

The primer mix had 60 Vbeta and 13 Jbeta primers. Using immunoSEQ multiplex PCR, the repertoire was profiled, and TCRdb retains in-frame clones only, with some absent. The top ten clones hold around 1.3% of a sample with more than 110,000 clones, over 80% of them seen once. The J segment lost 3 bases and the V segment lost 0 bases, leaving 7 bases of the junction unmatched. This CDR3 is built from 17 residues. CDR1 and CDR2 (germline): MNHEY, SMNVEV (reference sequence). Findings and limits, study-wide: In an earlier analysis, about 87% or about 30%: the productive usage of most TCR beta V segments. TCR beta sequences reportedly predicted the HLA-A and HLA-B alleles of most subjects accurately. The authors enumerated over 150 TCR beta chains as linked to cytomegalovirus.

This clonotype was sampled from a female donor in good health and CMV-seronegative. The chain couples TRBV27 to TRBJ1-3; TRBD1 agrees at 8 bases. Sequencing input: PBMCs. This CDR3 reads CASSLSWSGGDGNTIYF. DNA of the CDR3: TGTGCCAGCAGTTTATCTTGGTCAGGGGGCGATGGAAACACCATATATTTT.